The clone carrying this T cell receptor (beta chain) appeared a few times. This sample is part of a study of blood T cell repertoires in COVID-19. Authors' data handling: The assay estimated nucleated cells by amplifying reference gene primers. Produced via immunoSEQ multiplex PCR; TCRdb's table is partial and in-frame only. Clone size and the V and J calls come from that table; the DNA yielded D and trimming. Here the sample spans some 400,000 clones, around 87% being singletons. Germline V gene data show CDR1 as SGHAT and CDR2 as FQNNGV. The CDR3 sequence is 13 residues long. Trimming cost V 0 bases and J 11 bases; bases outside gene matches: 5. Ages ranged from about 18 to 89 years, with residence in approximately 23 US areas. Recovered participants had two consecutive negative NP/OP PCR tests, healthcare professional clearance, or symptom resolution.

The sample consisted of PBMCs or T cells enriched from blood (not recorded which). This sequence originates from a young man who had recovered from COVID-19. The chain recombines TRBV11-2 with TRBJ1-1; 8 bases line up with TRBD1. CDR3 DNA: TGTGCCAGCAGCTTAGATCGACAGGGGAGGGCTTTCTTT. Its protein is CASSLDRQGRAFF.